These 12 T cell receptor beta chains originate from one sample sequenced in a study of blood T cell repertoires in COVID-19. The table came from immunoSEQ multiplex PCR; TCRdb's copy has only in-frame clones and leaves some out. The table shows 230,000 or so clones, with around four fifths occurring only once. The specimen sequenced was peripheral blood. The receptors were gathered from a man aged 35 to 55 with active or convalescent COVID-19.

The V and J genes are TRBV6-5 and TRBJ1-3, with D perhaps TRBD1 (5 bases). The length of the CDR3 is 14 residues. Germline V gene data show CDR1 as MNHEY and CDR2 as SVGAGI. Trimming took off 6 bases at V and 3 bases at J, with 12 bases between the two ends. This chain's CDR3 is CASRRQLDGNTIYF. CDR3 in DNA: TGTGCCAGCAGAAGACAGCTCGATGGAAACACCATATATTTT.

The table lists this clone with a count of one. The V call is TRBV27, the J call TRBJ1-6; D perhaps matches TRBD1 (6 bases). The CDR3 is made up of 15 amino acids. V lost 5 bases and J lost 6, with 14 bases in between. Germline V gives CDR1 MNHEY, CDR2 SMNVEV (reference sequence). CDR3 DNA: TGTGCCAGCAGTCAACAGGGTCCCGGTAATTCACCCCTCCACTTT. It is translated as CASSQQGPGNSPLHF.

The V call is TRBV20-1, the J call TRBJ2-5, with 7 bases matching TRBD2. This CDR3 is built from 14 residues. Trimming at V came to 3 bases and at J to 5 bases, leaving 9 bases not matched to a gene. CDR1 DFQATT and CDR2 SNEGSKA come from the germline V gene (reference sequence). The CDR3 region is CSASTSAVLETQYF. The CDR3 DNA sequence: TGCAGTGCTAGTACTAGCGCTGTATTGGAGACCCAGTACTTC.

This chain links TRBV4-3 with TRBJ2-3; 8 positions match TRBD2. With 0 bases clipped from V and 2 bases from J, the junction kept 13 bases outside the gene matches. The CDR3 has 19 residues. Germline V gives CDR1 LGHNA, CDR2 YSLEER. As DNA, the CDR3 is TGCGCCAGCAGCCAAGATGTGGCGGGGGGCCCGCTCCCCACAGATACGCAGTATTTT. It yields the protein CASSQDVAGGPLPTDTQYF.

This clone showed up many times. This chain connects TRBV4-1 to TRBJ2-1, with 7 bases lining up with TRBD2. CDR3 length equals 14 residues. Trimming removed 3 bases from V and 5 bases from J; junction bases left unmatched: 4. Germline V gene sequence: CDR1 MGHRA, CDR2 YSYEKL. The CDR3 bases are TGCGCCAGCAGCCATACTAGCGCGCACAATGAGCAGTTCTTC. Its protein is CASSHTSAHNEQFF.

The chain carries TRBV18 and TRBJ1-4, with D possibly being TRBD1 (5 bases). The germline V gene encodes CDR1 KGHSH and CDR2 LQKENI. Trimming took off 0 bases at V and 7 bases at J, with 12 bases between the two ends. CDR3 length equals 15 residues. The CDR3 coding sequence is TGTGCCAGCTCACCACCCGGCAGGGCTGGTGAAAAACTGTTTTTT. It specifies CASSPPGRAGEKLFF.

The V and J genes are TRBV6-2 or TRBV6-3 and TRBJ1-6; no reliable D call. Germline V gene data show CDR1 as MNHEY and CDR2 as SVGEGT. V lost 0 bases to trimming and J lost 6 bases, with 12 bases between them. The length of the CDR3 is 16 residues. In nucleotides, the CDR3 is TGTGCCAGCAGTTACTCGACGTTACAGCTTAATTCACCCCTCCACTTT. The encoded protein is CASSYSTLQLNSPLHF.

The chain has TRBV28 and TRBJ2-4; D ambiguous. The V end lost 4 bases, the J end lost 1 base, and 8 bases lay between the germline ends. Germline values: CDR1 MDHEN, CDR2 SYDVKM. CDR3 size: 14 residues. CDR3 bases: TGTGCCAGCAGTTCGACGCGGGCCAAAAACATTCAGTACTTC. Its protein product is CASSSTRAKNIQYF.

The chain has TRBV5-4 and TRBJ2-7; TRBD2 aligns across 12 bases. With 0 bases clipped from V and 7 bases from J, the junction kept 8 bases outside the gene matches. Germline V gene sequence: CDR1 SGHNT, CDR2 YYREEE (reference sequence). This CDR3 comprises 16 residues. The CDR3 is CASSLGSSGRAGEQYF. For the CDR3, the DNA is TGTGCCAGCAGCTTGGGGTCTAGCGGGAGGGCCGGGGAGCAGTACTTC.

This clone was seen ten or more times. The V and J genes are TRBV7-9 and TRBJ1-1, with 8 bases matching TRBD1. The CDR3 extends over 16 amino acids. After removal of 1 base from V and 7 bases from J, the junction contained 11 bases not matched to a gene. Germline lookup yields CDR1 SEHNR and CDR2 FQNEAQ (reference sequence). The DNA for the CDR3 is TGTGCCAGCAGCTTAGTAGGACAGGGCTCCTTCGGTGAAGCTTTCTTT. Translating it yields CASSLVGQGSFGEAFF.

The rearrangement links TRBV5-4 to TRBJ2-2; 11 bases agree with TRBD2. Germline V gene lookup returns CDR1 SGHNT and CDR2 YYREEE (reference sequence). The CDR3 consists of 15 residues. V was pared by 4 bases and J by 7 bases, with 6 bases of the junction left unmatched. CDR3 in DNA: TGTGCCAGCAGCCGACCTAGCGGGAGGAACGGGGAGCTGTTTTTT. This gives the protein CASSRPSGRNGELFF.

The chain links TRBV12-3 or TRBV12-4 to TRBJ1-4; D is undetermined. This CDR3 region has 13 residues. V shed 7 bases and J shed 8 bases, with 14 bases lying between them. Written as DNA, the CDR3 is TGTGCCAGCAAGGGAGGGAATGGCGAAAAACTGTTTTTT. Its translation: CASKGGNGEKLFF.